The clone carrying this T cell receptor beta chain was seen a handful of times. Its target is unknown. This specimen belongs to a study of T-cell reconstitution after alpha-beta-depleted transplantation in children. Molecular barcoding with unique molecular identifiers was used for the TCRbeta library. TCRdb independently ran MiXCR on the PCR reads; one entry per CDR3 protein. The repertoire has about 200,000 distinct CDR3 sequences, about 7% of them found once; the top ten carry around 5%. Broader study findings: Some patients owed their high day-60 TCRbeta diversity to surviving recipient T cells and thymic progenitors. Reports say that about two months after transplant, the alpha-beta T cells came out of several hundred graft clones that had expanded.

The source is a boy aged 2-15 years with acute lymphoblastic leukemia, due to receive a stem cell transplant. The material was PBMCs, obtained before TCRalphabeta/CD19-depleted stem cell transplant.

As DNA, the CDR3 is TGTGCCAGCAGTTTAAGGTTAGGGGGCAGGGGGCACACTGAAGCTTTCTTT. It codes for CASSLRLGGRGHTEAFF. The rearrangement joins TRBV28 to TRBJ1-1, with 8 nucleotides matching TRBD1. The CDR3 loop spans 17 amino acids. Germline trimming cut 2 bases from V and 3 bases from J; bases unmatched to any gene: 11. The germline V gene has CDR1 MDHEN and CDR2 SYDVKM.